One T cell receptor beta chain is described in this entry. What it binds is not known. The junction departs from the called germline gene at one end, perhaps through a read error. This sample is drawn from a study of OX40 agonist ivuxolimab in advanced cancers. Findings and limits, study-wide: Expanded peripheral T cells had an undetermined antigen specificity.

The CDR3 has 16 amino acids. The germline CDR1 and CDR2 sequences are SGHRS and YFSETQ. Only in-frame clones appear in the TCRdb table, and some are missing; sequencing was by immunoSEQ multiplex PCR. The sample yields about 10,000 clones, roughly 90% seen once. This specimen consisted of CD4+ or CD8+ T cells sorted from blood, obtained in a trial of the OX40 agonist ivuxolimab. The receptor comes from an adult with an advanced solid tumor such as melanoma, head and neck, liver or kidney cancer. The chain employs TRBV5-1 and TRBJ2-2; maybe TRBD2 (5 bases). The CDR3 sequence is CASSLDPGRVHRGAVF. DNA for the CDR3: TGCGCCAGCAGCTTGGATCCAGGCCGTGTGCACCGGGGAGCTGTTTTT.